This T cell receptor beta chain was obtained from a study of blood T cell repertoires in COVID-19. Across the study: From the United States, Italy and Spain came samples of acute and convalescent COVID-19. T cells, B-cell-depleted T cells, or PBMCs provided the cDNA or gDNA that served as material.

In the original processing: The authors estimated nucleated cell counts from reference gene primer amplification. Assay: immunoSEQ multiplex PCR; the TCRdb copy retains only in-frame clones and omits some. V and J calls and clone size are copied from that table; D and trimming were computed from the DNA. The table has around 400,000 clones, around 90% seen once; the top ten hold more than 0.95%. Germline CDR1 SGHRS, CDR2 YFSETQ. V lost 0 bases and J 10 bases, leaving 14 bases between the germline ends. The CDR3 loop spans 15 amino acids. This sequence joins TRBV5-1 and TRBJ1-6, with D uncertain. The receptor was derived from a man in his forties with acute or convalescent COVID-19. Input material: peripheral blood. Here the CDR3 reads CASSLEVAGQSPLHF. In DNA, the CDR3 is TGCGCCAGCAGCTTGGAGGTGGCTGGGCAATCACCCCTCCACTTT. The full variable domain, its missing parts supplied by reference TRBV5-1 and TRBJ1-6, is KAGVTQTPRYLIKTRGQQVTLSCSPISGHRSVSWYQQTPGQGLQFLFEYFSETQRNKGNFPGRFSGRQFSNSRSEMNVSTLELGDSALYLCASSLEVAGQSPLHFGNGTRLTVT.